The sequence of this TCR beta chain was determined in a study of T cell repertoires in aging, cancer and after chemotherapy. Findings of the study overall: In cancer patients, declining TCR diversity with age involved lost richness and lost evenness.

Amplification of TCR beta used genomic DNA extracted from peripheral blood. This clonotype has only a few counts. Antigen specificity is unknown. Multiplex touch-down PCR with TRB-A/B primers amplified rearranged V-D-J TRB sequences. TCRdb independently ran MiXCR on the multiplex PCR reads; one entry per CDR3 protein. In the table there are approximately 4,900 distinct CDR3 sequences, about 25% of which are singletons. The CDR3 loop spans 16 amino acids. The V gene's germline CDR1 is SEHNR and CDR2 FQNEAQ (reference sequence). V gave up 4 bases and J gave up 7 bases; unmatched junction bases: 10. V is TRBV7-9 and J is TRBJ1-2; 12 positions agree with TRBD1. This receptor was identified in a human donor in good health. The material sequenced was blood. For the CDR3, the DNA is TGTGCCAGCAGCTCCGGGGGGACAGGGGGCGATAGTGGCTACACCTTC. Translated, it gives CASSSGGTGGDSGYTF.